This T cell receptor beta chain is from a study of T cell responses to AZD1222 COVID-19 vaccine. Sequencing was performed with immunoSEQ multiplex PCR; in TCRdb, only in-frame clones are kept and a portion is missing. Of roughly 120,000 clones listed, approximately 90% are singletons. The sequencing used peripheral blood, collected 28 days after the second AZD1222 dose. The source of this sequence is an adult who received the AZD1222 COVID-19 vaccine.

This chain's CDR3 is CASSLVPQVNQPQHF. For the CDR3, the DNA is TGTGCCAGCAGCTTAGTCCCACAGGTCAATCAGCCCCAGCATTTT. The genes are TRBV7-2 and TRBJ1-5, with D possibly TRBD1 on 5 matching bases. V was cut by 1 base and J by 3 bases, with 10 bases left in between. The germline gives CDR1 SGHTA, CDR2 FQGNSA. The CDR3 consists of 15 residues.